The source of this T cell receptor (beta chain) is a study of identical twins. This clonotype showed up many times. CDR3 length: 15 amino acids. V gave up 3 bases and J gave up 3 bases; unmatched junction bases: 5. In germline, CDR1 is DFQATT, CDR2 SNEGSKA (reference sequence). It was template switching that added a universal primer site, and there were unique molecular identifiers on the cDNA. TCRdb independently ran MiXCR on the 5' RACE reads; one entry per CDR3 protein. The table has hundreds of thousands of distinct CDR3 sequences, about 8.1% seen once; the top ten hold about 2.1%. These data also formed part of another study, on yellow fever vaccine responses in identical twins.

The specimen was memory (CD45RO+) T cells sorted from blood. J is TRBJ2-1 and V is TRBV20-1, with TRBD2 identical over 10 bases. This TCR came from a woman aged 18-29 years in good health. For the CDR3, the DNA is TGCAGTGCTAGGGGCCTAGCGGGAGACTACAATGAGCAGTTCTTC. Encoded protein: CSARGLAGDYNEQFF.